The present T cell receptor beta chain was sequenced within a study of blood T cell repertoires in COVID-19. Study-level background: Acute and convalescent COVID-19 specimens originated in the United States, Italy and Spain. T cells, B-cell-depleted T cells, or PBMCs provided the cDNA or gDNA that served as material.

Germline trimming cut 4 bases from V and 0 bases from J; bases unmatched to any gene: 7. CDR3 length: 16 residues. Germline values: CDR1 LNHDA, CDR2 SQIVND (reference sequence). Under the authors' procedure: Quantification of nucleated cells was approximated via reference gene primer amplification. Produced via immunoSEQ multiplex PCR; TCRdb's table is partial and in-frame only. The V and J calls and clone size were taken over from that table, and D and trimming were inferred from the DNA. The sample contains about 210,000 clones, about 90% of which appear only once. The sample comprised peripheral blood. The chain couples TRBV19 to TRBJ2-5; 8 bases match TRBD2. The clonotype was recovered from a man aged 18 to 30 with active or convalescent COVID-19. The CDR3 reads CASSTHLAGYQETQYF. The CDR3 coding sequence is TGTGCCAGTAGTACCCACTTAGCGGGATACCAAGAGACCCAGTACTTC.